The source of this TCR beta chain is a study of shared T cell receptors in the human thymus. The table came from immunoSEQ multiplex PCR; TCRdb's copy has only in-frame clones and leaves some out. The sample lists 720,000 or so clones, roughly 88% occurring once. The CDR3 is made up of 16 amino acids. Germline CDR1 reads MDHEN; CDR2 reads SYDVKM. Losses at the gene ends were 10 bases for V and 7 bases for J; bases not matched to a gene: 16. Another study also made use of these data, one on human thymus T cells. That source adds: It looked as if thymic and blood repertoires used V and J genes in a biased way.

The sequenced material came from thymocytes. This clonotype originated in a girl under three years old with a congenital heart defect. The chain joins TRBV28 to TRBJ1-6, with 7 positions matching TRBD1. CDR3 sequence: CATSPWAGQRNSPLHF. CDR3 in DNA: TGTGCCACCTCACCCTGGGCGGGACAGAGGAATTCACCCCTCCACTTT. The full variable domain, in which reference TRBV28 and TRBJ1-6 provide the parts outside the CDR3, is DVKVTQSSRYLVKRTGEKVFLECVQDMDHENMFWYRQDPGLGLRLIYFSYDVKMKEKGDIPEGYSVSREKKERFSLILESASTNQTSMYLCATSPWAGQRNSPLHFGNGTRLTVT.